One and the same sample provided the 28 T cell receptor beta chains below, sequenced in a study of cytomegalovirus exposure and HLA in healthy donors. Primers included in the PCR were 60 Vbeta and 13 Jbeta primers. Measured with immunoSEQ multiplex PCR; TCRdb has only the in-frame clones, and not every one. This sample contains 150,000 to 200,000 clones. The sequencing sample was made of PBMCs. These receptors all come from a young man in good health and CMV-seronegative.

The rearrangement joins TRBV9 to TRBJ2-1, with a possible D match to TRBD1 (6 bases). The V end lost 0 bases, the J end lost 2 bases, and 12 bases lay between the germline ends. This CDR3 has 16 residues. Germline values: CDR1 SGDLS, CDR2 YYNGEE. CDR3 protein: CASSVGVGTTYNEQFF. CDR3 sequence (DNA): TGTGCCAGCAGCGTAGGCGTAGGGACAACCTACAATGAGCAGTTCTTC.

This chain connects TRBV7-6 to TRBJ2-1, with 12 bases that match TRBD2. CDR1 and CDR2 from the germline V gene are SGHVS and FNYEAQ. V dropped 5 bases and J dropped 7; count of bases not matched to a gene: 6. The length of the CDR3 is 15 residues. The CDR3 sequence: CASSLASGGANEQFF. The CDR3 DNA sequence: TGTGCCAGCAGCCTCGCTAGCGGGGGGGCAAATGAGCAGTTCTTC. Based on the CDR3 plus reference TRBV7-6 and TRBJ2-1, the full variable domain is GAGVSQSPRYKVTKRGQDVALRCDPISGHVSLYWYRQALGQGPEFLTYFNYEAQQDKSGLPNDRFSAERPEGSISTLTIQRTEQRDSAMYRCASSLASGGANEQFFGPGTRLTVL.

About this clone itself: The same CDR3 can be traced to other DNA sequences in this sample. This sequence joins TRBV7-9 and TRBJ2-3; 7 nucleotides align to TRBD1. The CDR3 has 13 amino acids. Trimming cost V 5 bases and J 3 bases; bases outside gene matches: 2. The germline V gene has CDR1 SEHNR and CDR2 FQNEAQ (reference sequence). The CDR3 reads CASSRQGTDTQYF. CDR3 in DNA: TGTGCCAGCAGCCGACAGGGAACAGATACGCAGTATTTT.

This chain links TRBV19 with TRBJ1-3, with D perhaps matching TRBD1 (6 bases). CDR1 is LNHDA and CDR2 is SQIVND in the germline V gene (reference sequence). The CDR3 sequence is 16 residues long. The ends were cut back, 3 bases at V and 0 bases at J, with 12 bases in the middle. CDR3 residues: CASSMGHSFSGNTIYF. The CDR3 nucleotides are TGTGCCAGTAGTATGGGACACAGTTTCTCTGGAAACACCATATATTTT.

CDR3 in amino acids: CASSEQGTNTGELFF. CDR3 bases: TGTGCCAGCAGTGAGCAGGGCACCAACACCGGGGAGCTGTTTTTT. The chain recombines TRBV2 with TRBJ2-2; perhaps TRBD1 as D (5 bases). The germline CDR1 and CDR2 sequences are SNHLY and FYNNEI. This CDR3 spans 15 amino acids. Trimming pared 3 bases from V and 2 bases from J, leaving 10 bases between.

This chain links TRBV5-4 with TRBJ2-3, with TRBD2 matching 16 bases. Trimming cost V 2 bases and J 4 bases; bases outside gene matches: 4. The germline V gene has CDR1 SGHNT and CDR2 YYREEE (reference sequence). The CDR3 has 17 amino acids. CDR3 sequence (DNA): TGTGCCAGCAGCTTTCCGGGACTAGCGGGGGGGGCAGATACGCAGTATTTT. Its protein is CASSFPGLAGGADTQYF.

This chain connects TRBV5-1 to TRBJ1-3; D call uncertain. The germline V gene encodes CDR1 SGHRS and CDR2 YFSETQ. CDR3 length equals 14 residues. V gave up 4 bases and J gave up 2 bases, with 10 bases separating them. CDR3 DNA sequence: TGCGCCAGCAGCCCGGGGTGGCCTGGAAACACCATATATTTT. It codes for CASSPGWPGNTIYF.

The chain carries TRBV6-1 and TRBJ1-2; 7 bases align to TRBD1. The CDR3 spans 14 residues. After removal of 6 bases from V and 6 bases from J, the junction contained 10 bases not matched to a gene. The germline CDR1 and CDR2 sequences are MNHNS and SASEGT. The CDR3 is CASSQRGHGDGYTF. Here the CDR3 DNA reads TGTGCCAGCAGCCAAAGGGGGCACGGAGATGGCTACACCTTC.

The genes are TRBV4-1 and TRBJ2-5; D ambiguous. Between the trimmed V and J ends, which lost 0 bases and 5 bases, there was a span of 16 bases. CDR1 and CDR2 (germline): MGHRA, YSYEKL. The CDR3 is 16 residues long. The CDR3 DNA reads TGCGCCAGCAGCCAAGATTTGGGCCCCCTGATGGAGACCCAGTACTTC. Its protein is CASSQDLGPLMETQYF.

The genes are TRBV2 and TRBJ1-1; 9 bases fit TRBD1. V lost 10 bases to trimming and J lost 1 base; unmatched junction nucleotides: 4. The CDR3 is made up of 13 amino acids. Per the germline V gene, CDR1 is SNHLY and CDR2 is FYNNEI. The CDR3 nucleotides read TGTGCCACCGGACAGGGGAGGAACACTGAAGCTTTCTTT. Translation gives CATGQGRNTEAFF.

CDR3 amino acids: CASSEARRGPWQPQHF. Here the CDR3 DNA reads TGTGCCAGCAGTGAAGCACGGCGAGGGCCTTGGCAGCCCCAGCATTTT. The V gene is TRBV6-1, the J gene TRBJ1-5; D uncertain. CDR3 length: 16 amino acids. Germline CDR1 and CDR2: MNHNS and SASEGT. Trimming removed 0 bases from V and 7 bases from J, with 16 bases in between.

The genes are TRBV7-9 and TRBJ2-5, with D uncertain. CDR3 length: 14 residues. Deletions cut 0 bases from V and 4 bases from J, with 9 bases between. Germline V lookup: CDR1 SEHNR, CDR2 FQNEAQ (reference sequence). In nucleotides, the CDR3 is TGTGCCAGCAGCTTAGCCCCTACTTTAGAGACCCAGTACTTC. Translating gives CASSLAPTLETQYF.

The rearrangement links TRBV6-1 to TRBJ2-7; TRBD2 matches 7 bases. This CDR3 has 14 residues. Germline assignment: CDR1 MNHNS and CDR2 SASEGT. The V and J ends lost 6 bases and 0 bases, in that order; junction bases with no gene match: 5. The CDR3 nucleotides are TGTGCCAGCAGAGATAGGGAGGGCTCCTACGAGCAGTACTTC. Translation: CASRDREGSYEQYF.

The V gene is TRBV6-5, the J gene TRBJ1-2, with 9 bases matching TRBD1. Germline V gene lookup returns CDR1 MNHEY and CDR2 SVGAGI. The J segment lost 6 bases and the V segment lost 6 bases, leaving 5 bases of the junction unmatched. The CDR3 loop spans 13 amino acids. In DNA, the CDR3 is TGTGCCAGCAGGCCCACAGGGGGCGATGGCTACACCTTC. It specifies CASRPTGGDGYTF.

The genes are TRBV10-2 and TRBJ1-5; D perhaps matches TRBD1 (5 bases). Germline CDR1 and CDR2: WSHSY and SAAADI. V was trimmed by 10 bases and J by 2 bases, leaving 18 bases between them. This CDR3 has 15 residues. In DNA, the CDR3 is TGCGCCACGCGAGATGGAGGGGCCGGCAATCAGCCCCAGCATTTT. Translated, it gives CATRDGGAGNQPQHF.

This sequence joins TRBV27 and TRBJ1-2; weak D call: TRBD1 (6 bases). The CDR3 is 16 amino acids. V lost 5 bases to trimming and J lost 4 bases, with 20 bases between them. The germline V gene has CDR1 MNHEY and CDR2 SMNVEV (reference sequence). The DNA for the CDR3 is TGTGCCAGCAGTACCCATCGACCGCAGGGGAGCTATGGCTACACCTTC. It specifies CASSTHRPQGSYGYTF.

The CDR3 DNA follows: TGTGCCAGCAGCCAGACAGGGTTCCTTGGCTACACCTTC. Protein: CASSQTGFLGYTF. The V call is TRBV27, the J call TRBJ1-2, with 7 bases fitting TRBD1. The CDR3 length is 13 residues. V shed 6 bases, J shed 7 bases, and the junction held 8 bases outside the gene matches. Germline V gene sequence: CDR1 MNHEY, CDR2 SMNVEV (reference sequence).

The chain is built from TRBV6-6 and TRBJ1-5; 11 nucleotides agree with TRBD1. The CDR3 loop spans 15 amino acids. The germline gives CDR1 MNHNY, CDR2 SVGAGI (reference sequence). J was trimmed by 1 base and V by 5 bases; bases with no gene match: 1. The CDR3 nucleotides are TGTGCCAGCAGTGGACAGGGGGCCAGCAATCAGCCCCAGCATTTT. It is translated as CASSGQGASNQPQHF.

Comments on this clone: Other nucleotide sequences from this sample produce the same CDR3. The chain couples TRBV14 to TRBJ2-4, with D maybe TRBD2 (5 bases). The ends were cut back, 4 bases at V and 0 bases at J, with 22 bases in the middle. Germline V lookup: CDR1 SGHDN, CDR2 FVKESK. The CDR3 sequence is 19 residues long. Here the CDR3 DNA reads TGTGCCAGCAGCCCCGCGGGCCGGCCTGAGGGCGTAGCCAAAAACATTCAGTACTTC. Its protein is CASSPAGRPEGVAKNIQYF. The whole variable domain, remainder taken from reference TRBV14 and TRBJ2-4, is EAGVTQFPSHSVIEKGQTVTLRCDPISGHDNLYWYRRVMGKEIKFLLHFVKESKQDESGMPNNRFLAERTGGTYSTLKVQPAELEDSGVYFCASSPAGRPEGVAKNIQYFGAGTRLSVL.

The genes are TRBV9 and TRBJ1-6, with TRBD1 matching 8 bases. With 3 bases clipped from V and 6 bases from J, the junction kept 5 bases outside the gene matches. Per the germline V gene, CDR1 is SGDLS and CDR2 is YYNGEE. The CDR3 has 15 residues. CDR3 protein: CASSADRDRNSPLHF. In DNA, the CDR3 is TGTGCCAGCAGCGCGGACAGGGATCGTAATTCACCCCTCCACTTT. Full variable domain (remainder filled in from reference TRBV9 and TRBJ1-6): DSGVTQTPKHLITATGQRVTLRCSPRSGDLSVYWYQQSLDQGLQFLIQYYNGEERAKGNILERFSAQQFPDLHSELNLSSLELGDSALYFCASSADRDRNSPLHFGNGTRLTVT.

The chain has TRBV11-3 and TRBJ2-3, with 11 bases that match TRBD2. Germline V CDR1 and CDR2: SGHNT, YENEEA. The ends lost 3 bases at V and 2 bases at J; junction bases unmatched: 4. The CDR3 is 16 amino acids. CDR3: CASSFGTSGDTDTQYF. The DNA of the CDR3 is TGTGCCAGCAGCTTCGGGACTAGCGGAGACACAGATACGCAGTATTTT.

The chain joins TRBV30 to TRBJ2-5; 10 nucleotides align to TRBD1. The J call may be incorrect, as the DNA end agrees better with TRBJ2-7. The germline V gene has CDR1 GTSNPN and CDR2 SVGIG (reference sequence). The CDR3 covers 16 residues. CDR3 sequence reads: CAWGTSGTGEPYEQYF. The CDR3 nucleotides read TGTGCCTGGGGGACCTCCGGGACAGGGGAGCCCTACGAGCAGTACTTC.

Remarks on this clone: One end of the junction varies from germline; a read error may be responsible. The J gene is TRBJ2-7, the V gene TRBV4-2, with TRBD2 matching 11 bases. Germline V gives CDR1 LGHNA, CDR2 YNFKEQ. The CDR3 loop spans 12 amino acids. The CDR3 DNA sequence: TGTGCCAGCGGCCTCGGGCAGGGACTAGCGGATTTC. Protein product: CASGLGQGLADF.

The chain employs TRBV28 and TRBJ1-2, with TRBD1 as a possible D gene (5 bases). Between the trimmed V and J ends, which lost 7 bases and 1 base, there was a span of 16 bases. The CDR3 length is 15 residues. Germline values: CDR1 MDHEN, CDR2 SYDVKM. CDR3 amino acids: CASIVGQAGNYGYTF. The CDR3 coding sequence is TGTGCCAGCATCGTGGGGCAGGCCGGTAACTATGGCTACACCTTC.

The chain is built from TRBV5-6 and TRBJ2-5; the match to TRBD2 covers 7 bases. In germline, CDR1 is SGHDT, CDR2 YYEEEE. This CDR3 spans 14 amino acids. Unmatched junction bases numbered 6, after V lost 2 bases and J lost 5 bases. The CDR3: CASSFELARETQYF. CDR3 sequence (DNA): TGTGCCAGCAGCTTCGAACTAGCGCGGGAGACCCAGTACTTC.

The chain carries TRBV27 and TRBJ2-7; 10 bases are a match to TRBD1. J lost 9 bases, V lost 0 bases, and 5 bases had no gene match. This CDR3 comprises 14 residues. Germline assignment: CDR1 MNHEY and CDR2 SMNVEV (reference sequence). CDR3 sequence: CASSLSRDRGLQYF. The CDR3 bases are TGTGCCAGCAGTTTATCGAGGGACAGGGGCTTGCAGTACTTC.

The chain combines TRBV7-2 with TRBJ1-5, with TRBD1 matching 8 bases. CDR1 SGHTA and CDR2 FQGNSA come from the germline V gene. V was clipped by 6 bases and J by 0 bases; unmatched bases: 4. This CDR3 is 15 amino acids long. The CDR3 region has the DNA TGTGCCAGCAGTATACAGGGGGGTAGCAATCAGCCCCAGCATTTT. It is translated as CASSIQGGSNQPQHF.

This chain uses TRBV19 with TRBJ1-3, with D tentatively TRBD1 (6 bases). Germline loops: CDR1 LNHDA, CDR2 SQIVND (reference sequence). The V end was cut by 3 bases, the J end by 1 base, with 13 bases between. The CDR3 runs 16 residues. CDR3 sequence reads: CASSIPDRSSGNTIYF. CDR3 in DNA: TGTGCCAGTAGTATCCCGGACAGATCTTCTGGAAACACCATATATTTT.